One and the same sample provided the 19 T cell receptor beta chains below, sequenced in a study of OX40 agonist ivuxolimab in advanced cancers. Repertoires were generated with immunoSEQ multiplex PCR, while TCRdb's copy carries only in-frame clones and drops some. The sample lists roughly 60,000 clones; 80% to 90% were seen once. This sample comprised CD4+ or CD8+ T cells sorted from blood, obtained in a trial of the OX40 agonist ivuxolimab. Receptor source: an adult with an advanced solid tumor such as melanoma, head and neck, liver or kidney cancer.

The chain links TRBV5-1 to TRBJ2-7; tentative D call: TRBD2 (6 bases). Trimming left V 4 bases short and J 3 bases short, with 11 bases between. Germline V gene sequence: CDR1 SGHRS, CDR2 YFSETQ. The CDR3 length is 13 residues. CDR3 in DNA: TGCGCCAGCAGCCCCGGGGGAAACTACGAGCAGTACTTC. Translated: CASSPGGNYEQYF.

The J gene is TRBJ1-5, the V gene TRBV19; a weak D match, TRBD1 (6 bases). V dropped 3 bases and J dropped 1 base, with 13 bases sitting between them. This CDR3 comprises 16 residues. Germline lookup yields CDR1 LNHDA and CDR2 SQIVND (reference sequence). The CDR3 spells CASSISGARSNQPQHF. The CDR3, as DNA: TGTGCCAGTAGTATTTCGGGGGCAAGGAGCAATCAGCCCCAGCATTTT.

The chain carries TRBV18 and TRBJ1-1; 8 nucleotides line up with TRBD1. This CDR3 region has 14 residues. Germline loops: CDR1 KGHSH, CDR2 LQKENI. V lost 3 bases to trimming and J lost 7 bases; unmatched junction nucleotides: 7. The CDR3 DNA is TGTGCCAGCTCACCTCCCAATACAGGGGGTGAAGCTTTCTTT. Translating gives CASSPPNTGGEAFF. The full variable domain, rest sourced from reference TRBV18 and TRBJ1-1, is NAGVMQNPRHLVRRRGQEARLRCSPMKGHSHVYWYRQLPEEGLKFMVYLQKENIIDESGMPKERFSAEFPKEGPSILRIQQVVRGDSAAYFCASSPPNTGGEAFFGQGTRLTVV.

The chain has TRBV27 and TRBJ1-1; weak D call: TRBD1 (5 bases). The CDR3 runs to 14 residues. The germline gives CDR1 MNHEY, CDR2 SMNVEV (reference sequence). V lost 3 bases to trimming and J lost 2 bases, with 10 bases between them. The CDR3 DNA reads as TGTGCCAGCAGTTTTGGGGGTAAAAACACTGAAGCTTTCTTT. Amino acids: CASSFGGKNTEAFF.

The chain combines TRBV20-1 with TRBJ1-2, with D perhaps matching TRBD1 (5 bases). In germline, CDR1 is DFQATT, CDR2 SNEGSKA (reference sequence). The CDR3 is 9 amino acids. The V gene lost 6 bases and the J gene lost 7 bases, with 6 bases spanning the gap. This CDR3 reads CSAQGGYTF. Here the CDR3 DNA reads TGCAGTGCCCAGGGTGGCTACACCTTC.

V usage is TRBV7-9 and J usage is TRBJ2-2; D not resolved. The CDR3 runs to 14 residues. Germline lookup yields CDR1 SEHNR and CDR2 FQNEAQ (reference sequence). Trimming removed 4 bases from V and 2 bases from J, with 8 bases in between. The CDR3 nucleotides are TGTGCCAGCAGCTGGGCAGATAACACCGGGGAGCTGTTTTTT. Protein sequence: CASSWADNTGELFF.

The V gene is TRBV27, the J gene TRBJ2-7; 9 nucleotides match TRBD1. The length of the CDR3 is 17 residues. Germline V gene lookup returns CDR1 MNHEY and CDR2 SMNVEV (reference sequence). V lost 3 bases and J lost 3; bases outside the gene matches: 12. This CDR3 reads CASSFDVPGQGNYEQYF. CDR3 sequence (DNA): TGTGCCAGCAGTTTCGACGTCCCGGGACAGGGAAACTACGAGCAGTACTTC.

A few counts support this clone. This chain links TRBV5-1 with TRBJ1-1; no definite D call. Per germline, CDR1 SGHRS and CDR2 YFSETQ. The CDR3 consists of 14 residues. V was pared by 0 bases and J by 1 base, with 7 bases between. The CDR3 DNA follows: TGCGCCAGCAGCTTGGGGACCTCGAACACTGAAGCTTTCTTT. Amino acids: CASSLGTSNTEAFF.

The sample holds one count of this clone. DNA for the CDR3: TGTGCCAGCTCACCCCTCGGGATTAAGGGGGCATCGGGCCTTGGAAACACCATATATTTT. This codes for CASSPLGIKGASGLGNTIYF. The genes are TRBV18 and TRBJ1-3, with 7 bases matching TRBD1. Germline V gives CDR1 KGHSH, CDR2 LQKENI. The CDR3 is 20 amino acids. The J segment lost 3 bases and the V segment lost 3 bases, leaving 20 bases of the junction unmatched.

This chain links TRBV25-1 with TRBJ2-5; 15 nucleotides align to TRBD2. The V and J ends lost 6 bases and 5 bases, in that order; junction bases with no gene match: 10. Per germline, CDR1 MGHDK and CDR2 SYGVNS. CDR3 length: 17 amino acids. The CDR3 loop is CASRGLAGGMRGETQYF. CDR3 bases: TGTGCCAGCAGGGGACTAGCGGGGGGTATGAGGGGTGAGACCCAGTACTTC.

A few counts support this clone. The CDR3 is CASSQFYNEKLFF. CDR3 sequence (DNA): TGTGCCAGCAGCCAATTTTACAATGAAAAACTGTTTTTT. The V call is TRBV16, the J call TRBJ1-4; D call uncertain. The CDR3 is made up of 13 amino acids. CDR1 and CDR2 (germline): KGHSY, FQNENV. V dropped 1 base and J dropped 5 bases, with 5 bases sitting between them.

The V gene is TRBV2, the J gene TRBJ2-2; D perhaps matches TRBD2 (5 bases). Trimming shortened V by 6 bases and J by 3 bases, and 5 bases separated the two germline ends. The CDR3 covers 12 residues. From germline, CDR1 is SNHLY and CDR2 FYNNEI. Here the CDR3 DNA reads TGTGCCAGCAGGAGGGACACCGGGGAGCTGTTTTTT. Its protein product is CASRRDTGELFF.

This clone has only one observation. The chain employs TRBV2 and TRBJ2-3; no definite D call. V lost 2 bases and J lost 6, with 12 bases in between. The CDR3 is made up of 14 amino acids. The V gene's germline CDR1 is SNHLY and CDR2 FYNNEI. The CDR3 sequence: CASSERATRDTQYF. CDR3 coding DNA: TGTGCCAGCAGTGAAAGGGCCACTCGGGATACGCAGTATTTT.

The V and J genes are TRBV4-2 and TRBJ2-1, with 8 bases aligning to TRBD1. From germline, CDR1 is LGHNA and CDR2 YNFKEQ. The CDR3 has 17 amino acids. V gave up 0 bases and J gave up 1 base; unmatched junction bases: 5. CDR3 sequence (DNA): TGTGCCAGCAGCCAAGATTGGACAGGGTCTTCCTACAATGAGCAGTTCTTC. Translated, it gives CASSQDWTGSSYNEQFF.

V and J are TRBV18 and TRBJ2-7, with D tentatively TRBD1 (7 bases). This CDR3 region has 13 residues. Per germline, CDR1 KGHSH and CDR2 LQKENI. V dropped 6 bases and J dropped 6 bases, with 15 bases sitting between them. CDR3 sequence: CASSDRPGSEQYF. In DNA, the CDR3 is TGTGCCAGCTCGGACAGGCCCGGGAGCGAGCAGTACTTC.

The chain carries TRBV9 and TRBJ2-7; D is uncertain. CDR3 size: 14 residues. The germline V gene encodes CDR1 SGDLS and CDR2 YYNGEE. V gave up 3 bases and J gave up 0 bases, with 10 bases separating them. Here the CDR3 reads CASSAVSDSYEQYF. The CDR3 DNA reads TGTGCCAGCAGCGCGGTTTCGGACTCCTACGAGCAGTACTTC.

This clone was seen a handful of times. The CDR3 coding sequence is TGTGCCAGCAGCTTTGGGTCTAGCGGGATTGAGAATGAGCAGTTCTTC. Its protein product is CASSFGSSGIENEQFF. J is TRBJ2-1 and V is TRBV7-2, with 9 nucleotides matching TRBD2. CDR1 is SGHTA and CDR2 is FQGNSA in the germline V gene. The CDR3 has 16 amino acids. V was clipped by 3 bases and J by 7 bases; unmatched bases: 10.

CDR3: CASSQDAPPTGRKETQYF. DNA for the CDR3: TGCGCCAGCAGCCAAGATGCTCCCCCCACAGGGAGGAAAGAGACCCAGTACTTC. The V and J genes are TRBV4-1 and TRBJ2-5; D tentatively fits TRBD1 or TRBD2 (6 bases each). The CDR3 has 18 residues. Germline V gives CDR1 MGHRA, CDR2 YSYEKL. V dropped 0 bases and J dropped 3 bases, with 20 bases sitting between them.

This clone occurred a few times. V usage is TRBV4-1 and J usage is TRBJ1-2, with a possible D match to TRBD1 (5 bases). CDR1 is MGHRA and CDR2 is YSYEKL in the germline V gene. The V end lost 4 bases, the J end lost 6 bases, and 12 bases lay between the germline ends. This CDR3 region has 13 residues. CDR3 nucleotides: TGCGCCAGCAGCCTCCAACCGGGGGATGGCTACACCTTC. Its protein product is CASSLQPGDGYTF.